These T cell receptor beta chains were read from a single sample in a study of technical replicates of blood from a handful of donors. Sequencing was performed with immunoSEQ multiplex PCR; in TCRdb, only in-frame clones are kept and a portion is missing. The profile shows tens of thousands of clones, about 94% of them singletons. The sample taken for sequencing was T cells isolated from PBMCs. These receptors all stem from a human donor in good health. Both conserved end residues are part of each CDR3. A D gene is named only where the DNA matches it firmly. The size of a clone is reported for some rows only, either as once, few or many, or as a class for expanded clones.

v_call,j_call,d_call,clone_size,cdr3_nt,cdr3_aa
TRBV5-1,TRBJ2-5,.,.,TGCGCCAGCAGCCGCCAGGGTGGAGAGACCCAGTACTTC,CASSRQGGETQYF
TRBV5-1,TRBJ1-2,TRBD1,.,TGCGCCAGCAGCTTGTCATCGGGACAGCTATATGGCTACACCTTC,CASSLSSGQLYGYTF
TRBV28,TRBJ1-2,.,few,TGTGCCAGCAGTTCCGGGTCCTATGGCTACACCTTC,CASSSGSYGYTF
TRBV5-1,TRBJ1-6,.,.,TGCGCCAGCAGCTTGGCCGGAGCAGGGCGTAATTCACCCCTCCACTTT,CASSLAGAGRNSPLHF
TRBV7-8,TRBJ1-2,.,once,TGTGCCAGCACTTCCCAGGGTTTGGACCCTAACTATGGCTACACCTTC,CASTSQGLDPNYGYTF
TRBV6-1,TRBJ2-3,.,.,TGTGCCAGCAGAATCCAGGGTATGAGGGATACGCAGTATTTT,CASRIQGMRDTQYF
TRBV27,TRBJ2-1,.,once,TGTGCCAGCAGTCCAACTAGCATCTCCTACAATGAGCAGTTCTTC,CASSPTSISYNEQFF
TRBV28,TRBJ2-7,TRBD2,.,TGTGCCACGAGCGGGACGCTATTCTACGAGCAGTACTTC,CATSGTLFYEQYF
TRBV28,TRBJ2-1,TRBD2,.,TGTGCCGTTAGCGGGGGACACTACAATGAGCAGTTCTTC,CAVSGGHYNEQFF
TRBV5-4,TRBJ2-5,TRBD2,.,TGTGCCAGCAGGTCGGGACTAGCGGGGGGCGAGACCCAGTACTTC,CASRSGLAGGETQYF
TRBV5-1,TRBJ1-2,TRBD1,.,TGCGCCAGCAGCTTGGCGCTGACAGGGACCGGTGGCTACACCTTC,CASSLALTGTGGYTF
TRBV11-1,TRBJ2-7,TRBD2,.,TGTGCCAGCAGCTCCGGACTAGCGTACGAGCAGTACTTC,CASSSGLAYEQYF
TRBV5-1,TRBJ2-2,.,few,TGCGCCAGCAGTGAGGCCGGGGAGCTGTTTTTT,CASSEAGELFF
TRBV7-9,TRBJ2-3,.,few,TGTGCCGGGGAAACGACAGACCCTAGCACAGATACGCAGTATTTT,CAGETTDPSTDTQYF
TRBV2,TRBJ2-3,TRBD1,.,TGTGCCAGCAGTGAGTATTACGACGGACAGGAGCTCACAGATACGCAGTATTTT,CASSEYYDGQELTDTQYF
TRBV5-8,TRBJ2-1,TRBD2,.,TGTGCCAGCAGCTTGGTAGGCCTAGCGGGGGCGAATGAGCAGTTCTTC,CASSLVGLAGANEQFF
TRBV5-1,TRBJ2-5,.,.,TGCGCCAGCAGCTTGGCCACAGGGCCGGAGGAGACCCAGTACTTC,CASSLATGPEETQYF